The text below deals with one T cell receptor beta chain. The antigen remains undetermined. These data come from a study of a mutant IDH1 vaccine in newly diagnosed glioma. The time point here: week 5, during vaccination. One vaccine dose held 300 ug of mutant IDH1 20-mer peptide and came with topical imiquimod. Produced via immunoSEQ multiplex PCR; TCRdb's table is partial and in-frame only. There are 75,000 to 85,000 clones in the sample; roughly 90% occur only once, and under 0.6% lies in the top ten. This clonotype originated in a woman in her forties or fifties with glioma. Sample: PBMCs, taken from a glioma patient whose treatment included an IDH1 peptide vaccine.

DNA of the CDR3: TGTGCCAGCAGCTTAGTTTCAGATACGCAGTATTTT. This encodes CASSLVSDTQYF. The rearrangement joins TRBV11-2 to TRBJ2-3; D remains unclear. Germline loops: CDR1 SGHAT, CDR2 FQNNGV. V dropped 1 base and J dropped 4 bases, with 3 bases sitting between them. The CDR3 totals 12 residues.